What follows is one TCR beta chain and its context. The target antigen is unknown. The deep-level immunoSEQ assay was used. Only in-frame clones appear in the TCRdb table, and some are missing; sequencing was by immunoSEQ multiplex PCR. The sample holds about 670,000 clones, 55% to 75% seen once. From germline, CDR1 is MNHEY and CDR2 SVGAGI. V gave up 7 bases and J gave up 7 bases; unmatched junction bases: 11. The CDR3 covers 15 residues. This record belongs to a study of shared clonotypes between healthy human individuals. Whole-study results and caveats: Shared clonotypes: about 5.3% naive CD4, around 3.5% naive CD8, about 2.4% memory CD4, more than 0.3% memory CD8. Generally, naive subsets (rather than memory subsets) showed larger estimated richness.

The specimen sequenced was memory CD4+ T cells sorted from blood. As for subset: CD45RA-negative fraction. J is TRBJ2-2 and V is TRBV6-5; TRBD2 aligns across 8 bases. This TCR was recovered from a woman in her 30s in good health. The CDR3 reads CASKGSGGPDGELFF. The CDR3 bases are TGTGCCAGCAAGGGGTCGGGAGGGCCAGACGGGGAGCTGTTTTTT.